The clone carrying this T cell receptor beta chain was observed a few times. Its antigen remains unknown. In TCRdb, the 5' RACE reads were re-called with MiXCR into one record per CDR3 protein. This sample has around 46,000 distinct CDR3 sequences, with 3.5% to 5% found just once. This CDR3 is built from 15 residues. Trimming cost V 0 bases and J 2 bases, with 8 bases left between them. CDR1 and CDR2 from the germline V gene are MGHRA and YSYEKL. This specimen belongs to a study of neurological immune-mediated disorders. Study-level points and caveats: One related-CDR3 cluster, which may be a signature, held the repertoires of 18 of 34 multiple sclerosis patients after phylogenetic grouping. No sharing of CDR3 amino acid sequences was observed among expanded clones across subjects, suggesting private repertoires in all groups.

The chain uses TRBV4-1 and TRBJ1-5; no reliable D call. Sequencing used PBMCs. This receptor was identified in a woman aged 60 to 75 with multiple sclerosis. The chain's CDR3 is CASSQEWGGNQPQHF. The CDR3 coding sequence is TGCGCCAGCAGCCAAGAGTGGGGAGGCAATCAGCCCCAGCATTTT.